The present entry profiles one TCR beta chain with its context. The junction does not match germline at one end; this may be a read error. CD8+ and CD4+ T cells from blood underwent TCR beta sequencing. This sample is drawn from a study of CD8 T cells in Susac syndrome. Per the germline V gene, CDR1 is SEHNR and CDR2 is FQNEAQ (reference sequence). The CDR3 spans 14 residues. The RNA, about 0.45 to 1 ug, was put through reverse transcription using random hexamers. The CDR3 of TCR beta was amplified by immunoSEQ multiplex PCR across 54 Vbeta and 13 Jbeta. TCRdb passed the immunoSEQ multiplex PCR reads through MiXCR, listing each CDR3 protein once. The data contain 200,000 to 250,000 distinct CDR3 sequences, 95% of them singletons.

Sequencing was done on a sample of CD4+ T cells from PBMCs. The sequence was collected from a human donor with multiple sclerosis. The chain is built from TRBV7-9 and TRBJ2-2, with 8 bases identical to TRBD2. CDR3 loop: CASSFSGNAGELFF. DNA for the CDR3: TGTGCCAGCAGCTTTAGCGGGAACGCCGGGGAGCTGTTTTTT. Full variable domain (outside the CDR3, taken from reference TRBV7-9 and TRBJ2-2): DTGVSQNPRHKITKRGQNVTFRCDPISEHNRLYWYRQTLGQGPEFLTYFQNEAQLEKSRLLSDRFSAERPKGSFSTLEIQRTEQGDSAMYLCASSFSGNAGELFFGEGSRLTVL.